The rows below give T cell receptor beta chains drawn from one sample of a study of blood T cell repertoires in COVID-19. Clones were sequenced by immunoSEQ multiplex PCR, and TCRdb holds only the in-frame ones, with some missing. Here the sample spans 100,000 or so clones, 84% being singletons. Sequencing was performed on peripheral blood. The receptor set was obtained from a man aged 65 to 85 with active or convalescent COVID-19. CDR3s include the opening cysteine and the closing phenylalanine or tryptophan. The D gene is left open where the match is weak. Not all rows give a size; the values are once, few, many and, for expanded clones, a class.

-	TRBV24-1	TRBJ2-1	-	TGTGCCACCAGTGTGGGGGCTCGTGAGCAGTTCTTC	CATSVGAREQFF
-	TRBV30	TRBJ1-3	-	TGTGCCTGGTTAAAGCCAGGGAAGATGGGAAACACTATATATTTT	CAWLKPGKMGNTIYF
-	TRBV6-1	TRBJ1-5	-	TGTGCCAGCAGTGAATTTCCAGGGGCGCTGTTAAGCAATCAGCCCCAGCATTTT	CASSEFPGALLSNQPQHF
-	TRBV30	TRBJ1-1	few	TGTGCCTGGAGTGCCATTCCCATGAACACTGAAGCTTTCTTT	CAWSAIPMNTEAFF
-	TRBV5-1	TRBJ1-1	-	TGCGCCAGCAGCGTCGGCGGGACCGGAGAATTGGGCACTGAAGCTTTCTTT	CASSVGGTGELGTEAFF
-	TRBV7-2	TRBJ1-1	-	TGTGCCAGCAGCCCCAGGTTGACTGAAGCTTTCTTT	CASSPRLTEAFF
-	TRBV6-5	TRBJ2-7	-	TGTGCCAGCAGTATATACGAGCAGTACTTC	CASSIYEQYF
-	TRBV13	TRBJ1-1	-	TGTGCCAGCAGCTTAGAACTGGTAGGGGGGAACACTGAAGCTTTCTTT	CASSLELVGGNTEAFF
-	TRBV2	TRBJ1-5	-	TGTGCCAGCAGTGAATCACGGGGGACTAATCAGCCCCAGCATTTT	CASSESRGTNQPQHF
-	TRBV6-5	TRBJ1-1	-	TGTGCCAGCAGTTACAGGGGGTACGTTGAAGCTTTCTTT	CASSYRGYVEAFF
TRBD1	TRBV6-5	TRBJ2-7	-	TGTGCCAGCAGATTCCCGGGACAGGGAAACGAGCAGTACTTC	CASRFPGQGNEQYF
-	TRBV15	TRBJ1-2	few	TGTGCCACCAGCGAGGGCCGGGGGAACTATGGCTACACCTTC	CATSEGRGNYGYTF
-	TRBV18	TRBJ1-6	-	TGTGCCAGCTCACCACGACGGGTAGATTCACCCCTCCACTTT	CASSPRRVDSPLHF
TRBD2	TRBV3-1/TRBV3-2	TRBJ2-7	once	TGTGCCAGCAGCCTAGCGAGCGGGGGGGTTTACGAGCAGTACTTC	CASSLASGGVYEQYF
TRBD2	TRBV25-1	TRBJ2-7	once	TGTGCCAGCAGTAAAGAGCGGGGGGGAAACTCCTACGAGCAGTACTTC	CASSKERGGNSYEQYF
-	TRBV18	TRBJ1-1	-	TGTGCCAGCTCACCCGGAGTTGGCACTGAAGCTTTCTTT	CASSPGVGTEAFF
TRBD1	TRBV28	TRBJ1-2	once	TGTGCCAGCAGTTTAATCAGGGGGCAAAACTATGGCTACACCTTC	CASSLIRGQNYGYTF
-	TRBV10-3	TRBJ1-1	-	TGTGCCATCAGTGAGAGGTTGGACAGAAACACTGAAGCTTTCTTT	CAISERLDRNTEAFF
-	TRBV9	TRBJ2-7	-	TGTGCCAGCAGCGTAGAGCCTAGCTTAACTTTCGGCGAGCAGTACTTC	CASSVEPSLTFGEQYF
TRBD1	TRBV5-5	TRBJ1-4	-	TGTGCCAGCAGCTTCTGGACAGGTTCTACAACTAATGAAAAACTGTTTTTT	CASSFWTGSTTNEKLFF
-	TRBV10-3	TRBJ1-5	-	TGTGCCATCAGTGAGTCGGGGGGGGGCCGGCCCCAGCATTTT	CAISESGGGRPQHF
-	TRBV11-2	TRBJ2-1	-	TGTGCCAGCAGCTCCCCCTCGGCTAGCTCCTACAATGAGCAGTTCTTC	CASSSPSASSYNEQFF
-	TRBV19	TRBJ2-3	-	TGTGCCAGTAGTATAGTGTCGGCGGGCACAGATACGCAGTATTTT	CASSIVSAGTDTQYF
TRBD2	TRBV11-3	TRBJ2-1	few	TGTGCCAGCAGCTTGAGCGGGGCCACCTACAATGAGCAGTTCTTC	CASSLSGATYNEQFF
-	TRBV7-9	TRBJ1-2	-	TGTGCCAGCAGCCGCGAACAGGGTTATGGCTACACCTTC	CASSREQGYGYTF
-	TRBV7-6	TRBJ1-4	-	TGTGCCAGCAGCCCACAGGGTGCAACTAATGAAAAACTGTTTTTT	CASSPQGATNEKLFF
TRBD1	TRBV4-1	TRBJ1-1	few	TGCGCCAGCAGCCCGGACAGGATAGAAGCTTTCTTT	CASSPDRIEAFF
-	TRBV29-1	TRBJ1-3	-	TGCAGCGTTGAATACGGTGCGTCCGGAAACACCATATATTTT	CSVEYGASGNTIYF
-	TRBV18	TRBJ2-1	-	TGTGCCAGCTCACCCGATCGATTAGAGTTCTTC	CASSPDRLEFF
TRBD2	TRBV6-5	TRBJ2-3	-	TGTGCCAGCTCTAGCGGGAGCTACACAGATACGCAGTATTTT	CASSSGSYTDTQYF
TRBD1	TRBV5-8	TRBJ1-6	few	TGTGCCAGCAGCTTGGGGACAGGGATTAATTCACCCCTCCACTTT	CASSLGTGINSPLHF
TRBD1	TRBV28	TRBJ1-1	-	TGTGCCAGCACCACAGGGGGCATAGGCACTGAAGCTTTCTTT	CASTTGGIGTEAFF
-	TRBV11-2	TRBJ1-6	few	TGTGCCAGCAGCTTAGGTGACGGGAATTCACCCCTCCACTTT	CASSLGDGNSPLHF
TRBD1	TRBV5-1	TRBJ1-2	-	TGCGCCAGCAGCAAAGGGGACAGCCCTCCTATGTACACCTTC	CASSKGDSPPMYTF
TRBD2	TRBV6-2/TRBV6-3	TRBJ2-2	-	TGTGCCAGCAGTTACTCGACAGCGGGGCCCGGGGAGCTGTTTTTT	CASSYSTAGPGELFF
-	TRBV3-1/TRBV3-2	TRBJ1-3	-	TGTGCCAGCAGCCAAGTCAACTCTGGAAACACCATATATTTT	CASSQVNSGNTIYF
TRBD1	TRBV5-1	TRBJ2-2	-	TGCGCCAGCAGAGACCCCGGGACAGGCTTTTCCGGGGAGCTGTTTTTT	CASRDPGTGFSGELFF
TRBD1	TRBV28	TRBJ2-2	-	TGTGCCAGCAGACAACAGGGGGCCACCGGGGAGCTGTTTTTT	CASRQQGATGELFF
TRBD1	TRBV25-1	TRBJ1-2	-	TGTGCCAGCACTGGGACAGGCGACAACTATGGCTACACCTTC	CASTGTGDNYGYTF
-	TRBV5-1	TRBJ2-1	-	TGCGCCAGCAGCTTGGGCGGGACTGAGAAGTTCTTC	CASSLGGTEKFF
-	TRBV7-2	TRBJ2-7	once	TGTGCCAGCAGCTTAGCTAGGACAGAATTCTACGAGCAGTACTTC	CASSLARTEFYEQYF
-	TRBV2	TRBJ2-3	-	TGTGCCAGCAGGGCGGGCCCAGATACGCAGTATTTT	CASRAGPDTQYF
TRBD1	TRBV2	TRBJ2-6	-	TGTGCCAGCAGGAGGACAGGCTCCACTGGGGCCAACGTCCTGACTTTC	CASRRTGSTGANVLTF
TRBD1	TRBV6-4	TRBJ2-3	-	TGTGCCAGCAGTGATACAGGGGCCCGCACAGATACGCAGTATTTT	CASSDTGARTDTQYF
TRBD1	TRBV19	TRBJ1-2	-	TGTGCCAGTAGCTTTGGACAGGGGCTTGACTATGGCTACACCTTC	CASSFGQGLDYGYTF
-	TRBV5-4	TRBJ2-1	-	TGTGCCAGCAGCTCTCCTGCCACTCGGGCGGGGAACAATGAGCAGTTCTTC	CASSSPATRAGNNEQFF